These 10 T cell receptor beta chains came from one sample sequenced in a study of T cells in localized non-small cell lung cancer. Here immunoSEQ multiplex PCR was the method, and the copy in TCRdb shows in-frame clones only, minus some. The data contain fewer than 100,000 clones, approximately 86% of them singletons. The material was peripheral blood, obtained before any cancer treatment. These receptor sequences come from a man aged 40-75 years with stage I squamous cell lung carcinoma.

CDR3 nucleotides: TGTGCCAGCAGTGAAGGACAGGGCCGGGGCTACACCTTC. It codes for CASSEGQGRGYTF. V and J are TRBV6-1 and TRBJ1-2; 7 bases line up with TRBD1. V lost 1 base, J lost 8 bases, and 4 bases stayed unmatched. Germline V lookup: CDR1 MNHNS, CDR2 SASEGT. This CDR3 is built from 13 residues.

V gene TRBV7-9 combines with J gene TRBJ1-1; TRBD1 is a possible D gene (5 bases). The V end was cut by 7 bases, the J end by 0 bases, with 21 bases between. The CDR3 runs 17 residues. Germline assignment: CDR1 SEHNR and CDR2 FQNEAQ (reference sequence). The DNA of the CDR3 is TGTGCCAGCAAGGGGCCCCCTAGGACCCACATGAACACTGAAGCTTTCTTT. Translation: CASKGPPRTHMNTEAFF. The full variable domain, its missing parts supplied by reference TRBV7-9 and TRBJ1-1, is DTGVSQNPRHKITKRGQNVTFRCDPISEHNRLYWYRQTLGQGPEFLTYFQNEAQLEKSRLLSDRFSAERPKGSFSTLEIQRTEQGDSAMYLCASKGPPRTHMNTEAFFGQGTRLTVV.

This sequence joins TRBV6-5 and TRBJ1-5; D unclear. The CDR3 loop spans 13 amino acids. Between the trimmed V and J ends, which lost 6 bases and 3 bases, there was a span of 9 bases. The germline V gene has CDR1 MNHEY and CDR2 SVGAGI. The CDR3 bases are TGTGCCAGCAGGCGGGGAATCAATCAGCCCCAGCATTTT. Translating it yields CASRRGINQPQHF.

This clone turned up a few times. The chain is built from TRBV28 and TRBJ1-2; no definite D call. V was shortened by 4 bases and J by 5 bases, with 5 bases between the two germline ends. Germline loops: CDR1 MDHEN, CDR2 SYDVKM. CDR3 length: 11 amino acids. The CDR3 coding sequence is TGTGCCAGCAGTTATGGATATGGCTACACCTTC. Its translation is CASSYGYGYTF.

This chain links TRBV27 with TRBJ2-5; D not resolved. The CDR3 is 13 residues long. Trimming took off 10 bases at V and 3 bases at J, with 15 bases between the two ends. Germline-derived CDR1 and CDR2 are MNHEY and SMNVEV (reference sequence). CDR3 residues: CAIALGLKETQYF. In DNA form, the CDR3 reads TGTGCCATAGCCCTCGGGCTCAAAGAGACCCAGTACTTC.

J is TRBJ2-1 and V is TRBV28; 12 nucleotides agree with TRBD1. The V gene end was trimmed by 2 bases and the J gene end by 6 bases; junction bases not matched to a gene: 2. CDR1 is MDHEN and CDR2 is SYDVKM in the germline V gene. The CDR3 is made up of 15 amino acids. CDR3 bases: TGTGCCAGCAGTTTAGGGGGACAGGGGGCCAATGAGCAGTTCTTC. Protein sequence: CASSLGGQGANEQFF.

This clone occurred a few times. Here the CDR3 omits its conserved ending phenylalanine or tryptophan, so a read error is the likely source. The limits of the CDR3 on the DNA are not certain, so only TCRdb's listed CDR3 is given. This chain connects TRBV6-6 to TRBJ2-3; TRBD2, as called in the table, went unchecked against the DNA. The CDR3 length is 13 residues, termini included. Germline CDR1 and CDR2: MNHNY and SVGAGI (reference sequence). Here the CDR3 reads CASSEGPGLGAYL.

The V and J genes are TRBV7-9 and TRBJ2-3, with a possible D match to TRBD1 (6 bases). The germline gives CDR1 SEHNR, CDR2 FQNEAQ (reference sequence). The CDR3 loop spans 15 amino acids. Trimming took 5 bases from V and 5 from J, leaving 17 bases between them. DNA of the CDR3: TGTGCCAGCAGCAGAACAGGGTCAATTCAAGATACGCAGTATTTT. Translation: CASSRTGSIQDTQYF.

This clone was found once. This rearrangement joins TRBV5-1 to TRBJ2-1; no firm D call. Germline CDR1 reads SGHRS; CDR2 reads YFSETQ. The CDR3 is 14 amino acids. V lost 6 bases and J 9 bases, leaving 19 bases between the germline ends. The CDR3 sequence is CASTSDVGKGEQFF. CDR3 DNA sequence: TGCGCCAGCACCTCCGACGTTGGAAAGGGTGAGCAGTTCTTC.

This clone was counted between two and nine times. This CDR3 reads CASSVENTIYF. The CDR3 DNA follows: TGTGCCAGCAGCGTTGAAAACACCATATATTTT. The rearrangement links TRBV9 to TRBJ1-3; D is ambiguous. CDR1 is SGDLS, CDR2 YYNGEE, per germline. The CDR3 has 11 amino acids. The germline V and J ends were trimmed by 2 bases and 6 bases, with 3 bases remaining between them.